This is a list of T cell receptor beta chains from one sample in a study of cytomegalovirus exposure and HLA in healthy donors. Some clones are missing from TCRdb's copy, which holds only in-frame ones; the method was immunoSEQ multiplex PCR. Of about 250,000 clones listed, about 88% are singletons. Sequenced sample: PBMCs. The receptors originated from a man aged 18 to 35 in good health and CMV-seropositive. Both conserved end residues are part of each CDR3. D genes are given only for firm matches. Some rows have no size entry. The others give once, few or many, or a class for an expanded clone.

clone size	D gene	V gene	J gene	CDR3 DNA	CDR3 protein
.	.	TRBV2	TRBJ2-6	TGTGCCAGCAGTGAAACGGGCTCTGGGGCCAACGTCCTGACTTTC	CASSETGSGANVLTF
once	.	TRBV5-1	TRBJ2-5	TGCGCCAGCAGCATTGGGGGAGTTATGTTTGAGACCCAGTACTTC	CASSIGGVMFETQYF
.	.	TRBV20-1	TRBJ2-1	TGCAGTGCTTCCCCTTACAATGAGCAGTTCTTC	CSASPYNEQFF
.	.	TRBV7-2	TRBJ1-4	TGTGCCAGCAGCCCGATAGAAGCAACTAATGAAAAACTGTTTTTT	CASSPIEATNEKLFF
.	TRBD1	TRBV7-8	TRBJ1-2	TGTGCCAGCAGCTTAGTTTTAACAGGGGTGATTAACTATGGCTACACCTTC	CASSLVLTGVINYGYTF
.	.	TRBV11-1	TRBJ2-7	TGTGCCAGCAGCCCTTCGTCGTCCGAGCAGTACTTC	CASSPSSSEQYF
.	.	TRBV7-9	TRBJ2-7	TGTGCCAGCAGCGCCGGGGCGGGTTCCAAGTACGAGCAGTACTTC	CASSAGAGSKYEQYF
.	.	TRBV5-1	TRBJ2-2	TGCGCCAGCAGCTTTGGTCAGGAGGGCACCGGGGAGCTGTTTTTT	CASSFGQEGTGELFF
once	TRBD1	TRBV6-1	TRBJ1-5	TGTGCCAGCGAACAGGGGTCCCAACAGCCCCAGCATTTT	CASEQGSQQPQHF
.	.	TRBV28	TRBJ1-2	TGTGCCAGCAGTCTTCTTGGCTATGGCTACACCTTC	CASSLLGYGYTF
.	.	TRBV4-3	TRBJ2-4	TGCGCCAGCAGCGAAGGGGGACTAGCCAAAAACATTCAGTACTTC	CASSEGGLAKNIQYF
.	TRBD2	TRBV4-2	TRBJ2-2	TGTGCCAGCAGCCAAGTGGGCGGGGGGACTAGCGGGAGGCCAAACACCGGGGAGCTGTTTTTT	CASSQVGGGTSGRPNTGELFF
.	.	TRBV7-8	TRBJ2-1	TGTGCCAGCAGCTCTGGTGCAGGAGTAGCGGCTACGACCTACAATGAGCAGTTCTTC	CASSSGAGVAATTYNEQFF
once	.	TRBV11-2	TRBJ2-5	TGTGCCAGCAGCTGGACGCCGGGGGAGGAAGAGACCCAGTACTTC	CASSWTPGEEETQYF
.	.	TRBV6-1	TRBJ2-7	TGTGCCAGCAGCGAGGTAGTGGGGAGCTCCTACGAGCAGTACTTC	CASSEVVGSSYEQYF
.	.	TRBV5-1	TRBJ1-3	TGCGCCAGCAGCTTGTGGGGGGTCGGTTCTGGAAACACCATATATTTT	CASSLWGVGSGNTIYF